The entry below describes one T cell receptor (beta chain). Its antigen has not been determined. No much larger clonotype is one base removed from it; base qualities were not supplied. Whole blood was collected in K2EDTA tubes by collaborating institutions according to the institutions' own protocols. Collaborator samples were shipped for TCRbeta analysis as frozen whole blood, isolated PBMCs, or DNA extracted from either sample type. V is cut back by 4 bases and J by 6 bases, with 3 bases in the junction unmatched. Measured from the cysteine to the phenylalanine, the CDR3 is 12 residues long. Just the 36-base CDR3 DNA is kept, in frame starting at base 1. From a lookup of the germline V gene, CDR1 and CDR2 are SQVTM and ANQGSEA. The data were taken from a study of blood T cell repertoires in COVID-19 (dated by TCRdb to 2020 to 2021). Study-level background: Samples covering the acute and convalescent phases of COVID-19 were provided by collaborators in the United States, Italy and Spain. The material from the prospective study consisted of cDNA or gDNA derived from T cells, B-cell-depleted T cells, or PBMCs. Subjects who had been exposed to COVID-19, were actively infected with it, or had recovered from it provided the deeply sampled blood TCRbeta repertoires that made up the dataset. The repertoires were made available in a free public database intended to serve as a resource for research on the immune response to SARS-CoV-2. The samples were drawn from the first 160 participants of the ongoing ImmuneRACE study and from 1,254 subjects provided by 6 global collaborators. A de-identified subject ID, COVID-19 status, age in years and sex were almost always included in the sample metadata. Where available, HLA class I and class II types were taken from metadata supplied by the sample provider and were not determined by assay-based typing. Beyond this particular receptor, the publication reports: Clinical and demographic metadata were provided uncurated, with the amount varying by source and participant.

The immunoSEQ Assay, a bias-controlled multiplex PCR, was used to amplify TCRbeta CDR3 regions from genomic DNA. On the authors' methods: The number of nucleated cells in each sample was estimated by amplification of reference gene primers within the assay. To quantify the absolute abundance of each unique TCRbeta CDR3 rearrangement, sequence reads were collapsed and filtered. For each sample, productive Simpson clonality was calculated as the square root of Simpson's diversity index across productive rearrangements. This immuneACCESS table, as held by TCRdb, lists in-frame sequences with V and J called but not all clones. Of the missing ones, under half trace to an unresolved V gene in checked studies; the others have no known cause. V and J calls plus clone size are reproduced from that table; the DNA served to infer D and trimming. This sample lists about 74,000 clones; 84% were detected once. The top ten constitute approximately 14% of the sample.

The clonotype originates from a human donor in a cohort sampled during active COVID-19. The chain uses TRBV29-1 and TRBJ1-5; 7 middle bases align to TRBD1. Input material: peripheral blood. The CDR3 amino acid sequence is: CSVGQGAQPQHF. The DNA sequence is TGCAGCGTTGGACAGGGAGCTCAGCCCCAGCATTTT.